This T cell receptor (beta chain) is drawn from a study of T cells in Graves' hyperthyroidism and ophthalmopathy. Study-wide findings and caveats: Most clonotypes expanded in the thyroid (above 0.001) were also present in blood.

Amplification of TCR beta CDR3 regions used RNA as the template. First-round RT-PCR of the TCR CDR3 relied on the HTBI primer set. In TCRdb, the multiplex PCR reads were re-called with MiXCR into one record per CDR3 protein. The sample yields 300,000 to 450,000 distinct CDR3 sequences, approximately 15% seen once. Per the germline V gene, CDR1 is GTSNPN and CDR2 is SVGIG (reference sequence). J was trimmed by 4 bases and V by 8 bases; bases with no gene match: 6. The CDR3 is 13 residues long. This clonotype was recorded a few times. Its antigen is unknown. Sequencing was done on a sample of blood. The TCR comes from a woman aged 18-29 years with Graves' hyperthyroidism that later progressed to Graves' ophthalmopathy. This chain links TRBV30 with TRBJ1-5; 9 nucleotides line up with TRBD1. In DNA, the CDR3 is TGTGCCGTGGGACAGGGTCCGAATCAGCCCCAGCATTTT. It yields the protein CAVGQGPNQPQHF.